The source of this TCR beta chain is a study of cytomegalovirus exposure and HLA in healthy donors. Study summary: Around 86 million unique TCRs, all from HLA-typed donors, were included in an early release of the data.

PCR amplification relied on 60 Vbeta primers (plus 13 Jbeta primers). Sequencing used immunoSEQ multiplex PCR; TCRdb keeps in-frame clones, though not all of them. The sample includes nearly 110,000 clones, 65% to 80% of them seen just once. The study's findings and limits: HLA alleles showed associations with 15,000 to 20,000 TCR beta sequences in a later analysis, at a 0.05 false discovery rate. Productive rates of about 90% or about 30% were seen for most TCR beta V segments in an earlier analysis.

Details on this clone: Its target is unknown.

Germline V lookup: CDR1 SGHRS, CDR2 YFSETQ. Trimming took 3 bases from V and 2 from J, leaving 9 bases between them. There are 14 residues in the CDR3. The receptor was isolated from a man between 60 and 70 years old in good health and CMV-seronegative. The rearrangement links TRBV5-1 to TRBJ2-1; weak D call: TRBD1 (5 bases). Sample: PBMCs. The CDR3 DNA is TGCGCCAGCAGCTCCACAGGAACCTACAATGAGCAGTTCTTC. Its protein product is CASSSTGTYNEQFF. Full variable domain (rest looked up from reference TRBV5-1 and TRBJ2-1): KAGVTQTPRYLIKTRGQQVTLSCSPISGHRSVSWYQQTPGQGLQFLFEYFSETQRNKGNFPGRFSGRQFSNSRSEMNVSTLELGDSALYLCASSSTGTYNEQFFGPGTRLTVL.